The clone carrying this T cell receptor beta chain was seen ten or more times. What it binds is not known. The entry originates in a study of CD8 T cells in ankylosing spondylitis. Study observations and caveats: A motif of roughly eight highly homologous TCR beta variants was seen as apparently characteristic of ankylosing spondylitis blood. Before this, some motif variants had been reported in reactive arthritis synovial fluid and blood.

TCRdb re-called the 5' RACE reads through MiXCR, storing one row per CDR3 protein. This table has some 200,000 distinct CDR3 sequences, 25% to 30% appearing once. The CDR3 covers 12 residues. Trimming shortened V by 6 bases and J by 2 bases, and 7 bases separated the two germline ends. The chain links TRBV12-3 or TRBV12-4 to TRBJ1-2; D is unclear. The sequence was obtained from a male donor with ankylosing spondylitis or in good health (not recorded which). Sequences were obtained from blood, either unsorted or a sorted T cell fraction (not recorded which). CDR3 DNA: TGTGCCAGCAGCCGAGAGAACTATGGCTACACCTTC. This gives the protein CASSRENYGYTF.